These T cell receptor beta chains were read from a single sample in a study of T cell repertoires in cytomegalovirus infection. TCRdb fed the reads into MiXCR, producing one record per CDR3 protein. Of about 240,000 distinct CDR3 sequences in the sample, approximately 13% were seen once. The source material was PBMCs. The source of these receptors is a human donor in good health (CMV status not recorded). Some clones in this sample may be carry-over from other donors' samples. Both conserved end residues are part of each CDR3. Each record gives: D gene, J gene, V gene, clone size, CDR3 DNA, CDR3 protein. D genes are given only for firm matches. Size tells how often a clone was seen (once, few, many) or the class of an expanded clone, and some rows leave it out.

>TRBD2|TRBJ2-6|TRBV29-1|many
TGCAGCGTGGTTTGGGGGGGCTCTGGGGCCAACGTCCTGACTTTC
CSVVWGGSGANVLTF
>TRBD2|TRBJ2-2|TRBV7-6|many
TGTGCCAGCAGCCTGACTAGCGGGGGTCCCGGGGAGCTGTTTTTT
CASSLTSGGPGELFF
>-|TRBJ1-1|TRBV4-2|-
TGTGCCAGCAGCCAACCGTCCGGGGGGAACACTGAAGCTTTCTTT
CASSQPSGGNTEAFF
>TRBD1|TRBJ2-1|TRBV24-1|many
TGTGCCACCAGTGCTCCGACAGGGGGCGATTCAAATGAGCAGTTCTTC
CATSAPTGGDSNEQFF
>-|TRBJ2-1|TRBV7-8|-
TGTGCCAGCAGCGCCGGGGTAAGCTCCTACAATGAGCAGTTCTTC
CASSAGVSSYNEQFF
>-|TRBJ1-4|TRBV4-3|many
TGCGCCAGCAGCCAAAGGGATACGGCCTTGAGGGAAAAACTGTTTTTT
CASSQRDTALREKLFF
>TRBD2|TRBJ2-3|TRBV19|many
TGTGCCAGTAGTGGAGCGGGAGGGGCTAACACAGATACGCAGTATTTT
CASSGAGGANTDTQYF
>-|TRBJ2-5|TRBV5-6|-
TGTGCCAGCAGCTTGCAGGGGACCATCTCCAAAGAGACCCAGTACTTC
CASSLQGTISKETQYF
>TRBD1|TRBJ2-2|TRBV5-6|many
TGTGCCAGCAGCTGGACAGGGGAAACCGGGGAGCTGTTTTTT
CASSWTGETGELFF
>-|TRBJ1-1|TRBV7-2|many
TGTGCCAGCAGCTTAGAAACGGGGGTCACTGAAGCTTTCTTT
CASSLETGVTEAFF
>-|TRBJ2-7|TRBV4-1|many
TGCGCCAGCAGCCAAGACCACCTCGTTTCTGGACCCCCCTACGAGCAGTACTTC
CASSQDHLVSGPPYEQYF
>-|TRBJ2-5|TRBV5-4|few
TGTGCCAGCAGCTCCCAGGGGCAGGGAGAGACCCAGTACTTC
CASSSQGQGETQYF
>-|TRBJ1-2|TRBV7-2|many
TGTGCCAGCAGCCTCAGGGCGATGCATGGCTACACCTTC
CASSLRAMHGYTF
>-|TRBJ2-5|TRBV20-1|-
TGCAGTGCTAGAGATAGGGGATACCAAGAGACCCAGTACTTC
CSARDRGYQETQYF
>TRBD2|TRBJ2-7|TRBV6-2/TRBV6-3|many
TGTGCCAGCAGTTTCGCCGGGACTAGCACTTGGTTC
CASSFAGTSTWF
>-|TRBJ1-1|TRBV5-1|-
TGCGCCAGCAGCTTGGGACGGCAAGCCAACACTGAAGCTTTCTTT
CASSLGRQANTEAFF